This TCR beta chain was profiled in a study of Graves' ophthalmopathy and Graves' hyperthyroidism. Study-level findings and limits: The majority of expanded thyroid clonotypes above 0.001 frequency also occurred in blood.

The TCR beta CDR3 regions underwent amplification from RNA transcripts. RT-PCR with HTBI primers came first, then second-round multiplex PCR. TCRdb called the multiplex PCR reads again in MiXCR, with one record for every CDR3 protein. The table lists around 1.1 million distinct CDR3 sequences, roughly two fifths of them singletons. V lost 4 bases, J lost 4 bases, and 17 bases lay in between. Looked up from germline, CDR1 is MGHRA and CDR2 is YSYEKL. This CDR3 spans 15 amino acids. This clonotype was detected a few times. As yet, its antigen is unknown. The sample taken for sequencing was peripheral blood or thyroid tissue (not recorded which). V and J are TRBV4-1 and TRBJ2-7, with D perhaps TRBD1 (6 bases). The TCR was taken from an adult man with Graves' hyperthyroidism. The CDR3 DNA is TGCGCCAGCAGCCCCACGGCAGGGGCGCAGTACGAGCAGTACTTC. This sequence encodes CASSPTAGAQYEQYF.